The rows below give T cell receptor beta chains drawn from one sample of a study of tumor and adjacent non-tumor tissue in lung cancer. MiXCR, applied by TCRdb to the multiplex PCR reads, yields one record per CDR3 protein. The sample shows roughly 81,000 distinct CDR3 sequences, roughly 62% of them seen only once. Input material: lung tumor tissue. These receptors were collected from a man between 65 and 85 years old with non-small cell lung cancer. Both conserved end residues are part of each CDR3. The D gene is left open where the match is weak. Expanded clones are given a class, and other clones once, few, many or no size at all.

d_call: TRBD2
clone_size: .
v_call: TRBV2
j_call: TRBJ2-3
cdr3_length: 13
cdr3_nt: TGTGCCAGTGGGACTAGGATGCCAGATACGCAGTATTTT
cdr3_aa: CASGTRMPDTQYF

d_call: .
clone_size: many
v_call: TRBV29-1
j_call: TRBJ2-6
cdr3_length: 15
cdr3_nt: TGCAGCGTGAGACAGGGAGGTACTGGGGCCAACGTCCTGACTTTC
cdr3_aa: CSVRQGGTGANVLTF

d_call: TRBD1
clone_size: many
v_call: TRBV6-5
j_call: TRBJ2-3
cdr3_length: 15
cdr3_nt: TGTGCCAGCCGAGGCCTCACAGGGGGCAGGGATACGCAGTATTTT
cdr3_aa: CASRGLTGGRDTQYF

d_call: .
clone_size: many
v_call: TRBV20-1
j_call: TRBJ1-6
cdr3_length: 14
cdr3_nt: TGCAGTGCTAGACCAGGGGTGGCTGGTTCACCCCTCCACTTT
cdr3_aa: CSARPGVAGSPLHF

d_call: .
clone_size: once
v_call: TRBV11-1
j_call: TRBJ2-5
cdr3_length: 14
cdr3_nt: TGTACGAGCACCCAGGGTGATCCACAAGAGACCCAGTACTTC
cdr3_aa: CTSTQGDPQETQYF

d_call: TRBD1
clone_size: .
v_call: TRBV11-3
j_call: TRBJ2-3
cdr3_length: 15
cdr3_nt: TGTGCCAGCGGCTCTGGGACAGGGAGCACAGATACGCAATATTTT
cdr3_aa: CASGSGTGSTDTQYF

d_call: .
clone_size: once
v_call: TRBV11-1
j_call: TRBJ2-7
cdr3_length: 14
cdr3_nt: TGTGCCAGCAGCTTAGCGGCCCCTCGAGGGGAGCAGTGCTTC
cdr3_aa: CASSLAAPRGEQCF

d_call: .
clone_size: many
v_call: TRBV5-1
j_call: TRBJ1-6
cdr3_length: 12
cdr3_nt: TGCGCCAGCAGCTTGGTTGGCTCACCCCTCCACTTT
cdr3_aa: CASSLVGSPLHF

d_call: .
clone_size: few
v_call: TRBV20-1
j_call: TRBJ2-1
cdr3_length: 15
cdr3_nt: TGCAGTGCTAGAGATCTTGGCCTCCCCTTGAATGAGCAGTTCTTC
cdr3_aa: CSARDLGLPLNEQFF

d_call: TRBD2
clone_size: many
v_call: TRBV10-3
j_call: TRBJ2-3
cdr3_length: 16
cdr3_nt: TGTGCCATCAGTGGGTCCCCTAGCGGGGGCACAGATACGCAGTATTTT
cdr3_aa: CAISGSPSGGTDTQYF

d_call: .
clone_size: .
v_call: TRBV10-3
j_call: TRBJ1-1
cdr3_length: 14
cdr3_nt: TGTGCCTTCAGGAAGGACGGGGGGTACACTGAAGCTTTCTTT
cdr3_aa: CAFRKDGGYTEAFF

d_call: .
clone_size: .
v_call: TRBV5-6
j_call: TRBJ1-6
cdr3_length: 16
cdr3_nt: TGTGCCAGCAACTGGAGGGACCCAGCTCCGAATTCACCCCACCACTTT
cdr3_aa: CASNWRDPAPNSPHHF

d_call: TRBD1
clone_size: .
v_call: TRBV11-2
j_call: TRBJ2-7
cdr3_length: 14
cdr3_nt: TGTGCCAGTAGCTTAGACTACAGGGGCAGCGACCAGTACTTC
cdr3_aa: CASSLDYRGSDQYF

d_call: .
clone_size: .
v_call: TRBV7-9
j_call: TRBJ1-4
cdr3_length: 15
cdr3_nt: TGTGTCAGCAGCACTCAGGGAGTAACTAATGAAAAACTGTTTTTT
cdr3_aa: CVSSTQGVTNEKLFF

d_call: .
clone_size: many
v_call: TRBV6-1
j_call: TRBJ1-2
cdr3_length: 16
cdr3_nt: TGTGCCAGCAGCCCTCAAGCCTCGGGACCCAACTATGGCTACACCTTC
cdr3_aa: CASSPQASGPNYGYTF

d_call: TRBD2
clone_size: .
v_call: TRBV6-6
j_call: TRBJ2-7
cdr3_length: 16
cdr3_nt: TGTGCCAGCGAGGGTCGGCCCGGGACTAGCGGATACAAGCAGTACTTC
cdr3_aa: CASEGRPGTSGYKQYF

d_call: TRBD1
clone_size: .
v_call: TRBV11-1
j_call: TRBJ2-7
cdr3_length: 15
cdr3_nt: TGTGTCAGCAGCTTAGGCGGGACAGGGGGGCTCAAGCAGTACTTC
cdr3_aa: CVSSLGGTGGLKQYF

d_call: .
clone_size: many
v_call: TRBV12-3/TRBV12-4
j_call: TRBJ1-2
cdr3_length: 13
cdr3_nt: TGTGCCAGCAGTTTTAGTCAAAACTATGGCTACACCTTC
cdr3_aa: CASSFSQNYGYTF

d_call: .
clone_size: .
v_call: TRBV6-5
j_call: TRBJ1-4
cdr3_length: 12
cdr3_nt: TGTGCCAGCAGTCACAGCGGTGAAAAACTGTCTTTT
cdr3_aa: CASSHSGEKLSF

d_call: TRBD2
clone_size: .
v_call: TRBV11-2
j_call: TRBJ2-1
cdr3_length: 15
cdr3_nt: TGTACGAGCAGCTTAGTGGGCGGGAGTGTCCATGAGCAGTTCTTC
cdr3_aa: CTSSLVGGSVHEQFF

d_call: TRBD1
clone_size: once
v_call: TRBV28
j_call: TRBJ2-6
cdr3_length: 19
cdr3_nt: TGTGCCAGCAGTTTACATTGGGCAGGGGGCGTCTCTGGGGCCGACGTCCTGACTTTC
cdr3_aa: CASSLHWAGGVSGADVLTF

d_call: .
clone_size: .
v_call: TRBV20-1
j_call: TRBJ2-3
cdr3_length: 15
cdr3_nt: TGCAGTGCTATCGTCGGGGCAGGTGATACAGATGCACAGTATTTT
cdr3_aa: CSAIVGAGDTDAQYF

d_call: TRBD2
clone_size: few
v_call: TRBV7-9
j_call: TRBJ2-1
cdr3_length: 14
cdr3_nt: TGTGCCAGCAGCTTAGAGACCGGGAGGACGGATCAGTTCTTC
cdr3_aa: CASSLETGRTDQFF

d_call: .
clone_size: .
v_call: TRBV10-3
j_call: TRBJ2-3
cdr3_length: 13
cdr3_nt: TGTGTCATCAGAGGCACCAGCACAGATACGCAGTACTTT
cdr3_aa: CVIRGTSTDTQYF

d_call: .
clone_size: .
v_call: TRBV28
j_call: TRBJ2-1
cdr3_length: 13
cdr3_nt: TGTGCCAGCATGACCGGGAGTTACAATGAGCAGTTCTTC
cdr3_aa: CASMTGSYNEQFF

d_call: TRBD1
clone_size: .
v_call: TRBV10-3
j_call: TRBJ1-1
cdr3_length: 14
cdr3_nt: TGTGCCATCAGGAAGGCCAGGGGGTACACTGAAACTTTCTTT
cdr3_aa: CAIRKARGYTETFF

d_call: .
clone_size: .
v_call: TRBV11-1
j_call: TRBJ2-5
cdr3_length: 14
cdr3_nt: TGTGCAAGCAGCCGGACGCCTCGAAGGGAGACCCGGTACTTC
cdr3_aa: CASSRTPRRETRYF

d_call: .
clone_size: .
v_call: TRBV4-2
j_call: TRBJ1-1
cdr3_length: 14
cdr3_nt: TGTGCCAGCAGCCAAGATCCGGAGAGTACTGAAGCTTCCTTT
cdr3_aa: CASSQDPESTEASF

d_call: .
clone_size: many
v_call: TRBV12-3/TRBV12-4
j_call: TRBJ2-5
cdr3_length: 13
cdr3_nt: TGTGCCAGCAGTAGGGACACCCAAGAGACCCAGTACTTC
cdr3_aa: CASSRDTQETQYF

d_call: .
clone_size: .
v_call: TRBV6-5
j_call: TRBJ2-5
cdr3_length: 16
cdr3_nt: TGTGTCAACAGCCTGAGAGAAGGGCCAGATTGGGAGACCCAGTACTTC
cdr3_aa: CVNSLREGPDWETQYF

d_call: .
clone_size: many
v_call: TRBV6-5
j_call: TRBJ2-4
cdr3_length: 14
cdr3_nt: TGTGCCAGCAGGAGAGACGCCGCCAAAAACATTCAGTACTTC
cdr3_aa: CASRRDAAKNIQYF

d_call: .
clone_size: .
v_call: TRBV11-2
j_call: TRBJ2-7
cdr3_length: 14
cdr3_nt: TGTGCCAGCAGCCCAAGGACGTGGGGGTACGAGCAGTACTTC
cdr3_aa: CASSPRTWGYEQYF

d_call: .
clone_size: .
v_call: TRBV11-2
j_call: TRBJ2-1
cdr3_length: 15
cdr3_nt: TGTGTCAGCAGCTTAGCCCCGACAGTCTACAATGAGCAGTCCTTC
cdr3_aa: CVSSLAPTVYNEQSF

d_call: .
clone_size: .
v_call: TRBV11-2
j_call: TRBJ2-7
cdr3_length: 14
cdr3_nt: TGTGCCAGTAGCGTAGGCGGGCGGGCCTACGAGCAGTACTTC
cdr3_aa: CASSVGGRAYEQYF

d_call: .
clone_size: many
v_call: TRBV10-3
j_call: TRBJ2-5
cdr3_length: 13
cdr3_nt: TGTGCCACCCGACTTCAGGGACAAGAGACCCAGTACTTC
cdr3_aa: CATRLQGQETQYF

d_call: .
clone_size: .
v_call: TRBV7-8
j_call: TRBJ1-4
cdr3_length: 14
cdr3_nt: TGTGCAAGCAGCTTAGAGGGATGGGGCGAAGAACTGTTTTTT
cdr3_aa: CASSLEGWGEELFF

d_call: .
clone_size: .
v_call: TRBV5-4
j_call: TRBJ2-7
cdr3_length: 15
cdr3_nt: TGTGCCAGCAGCTTGGGGGGGGCAGCTTTGTACGAGCAGTACTTT
cdr3_aa: CASSLGGAALYEQYF

d_call: TRBD1
clone_size: once
v_call: TRBV30
j_call: TRBJ1-1
cdr3_length: 14
cdr3_nt: TGTGTCTGGAGTGCGGACAGGGTGAACACTAAAGCTTTCTTT
cdr3_aa: CVWSADRVNTKAFF

d_call: TRBD2
clone_size: .
v_call: TRBV24-1
j_call: TRBJ2-1
cdr3_length: 16
cdr3_nt: TGTGCCACAAGTGGTGTGGGACTAGCGGGACACAATGAGCAGTTCTTC
cdr3_aa: CATSGVGLAGHNEQFF

d_call: .
clone_size: .
v_call: TRBV24-1
j_call: TRBJ2-7
cdr3_length: 13
cdr3_nt: TGTGCCAGCAGTGATGCCGGCCTGGGCGAGCAGTACTTC
cdr3_aa: CASSDAGLGEQYF

d_call: .
clone_size: .
v_call: TRBV25-1
j_call: TRBJ2-7
cdr3_length: 14
cdr3_nt: TGTGCCAGCAGTGGGGTCCAAGATTCCTACGAGCAGTACTTC
cdr3_aa: CASSGVQDSYEQYF

d_call: .
clone_size: few
v_call: TRBV11-2
j_call: TRBJ1-1
cdr3_length: 14
cdr3_nt: TGTGCCAGCAGCTCGCCCAGGCAAAACACTGAAGCCTTCTTT
cdr3_aa: CASSSPRQNTEAFF

d_call: .
clone_size: once
v_call: TRBV29-1
j_call: TRBJ2-7
cdr3_length: 13
cdr3_nt: TGCAACGTTGGGACGGGGGCAGCCTACGAGCAGTACTTC
cdr3_aa: CNVGTGAAYEQYF

d_call: .
clone_size: many
v_call: TRBV4-2
j_call: TRBJ1-1
cdr3_length: 11
cdr3_nt: TGTGCCAGCAGGGAGACCACTGAAGCTTTCTTT
cdr3_aa: CASRETTEAFF

d_call: TRBD1
clone_size: many
v_call: TRBV6-5
j_call: TRBJ2-5
cdr3_length: 12
cdr3_nt: TGTGCCAGCAGGGGGGACAGCGAGACCCAGTACTTC
cdr3_aa: CASRGDSETQYF

d_call: .
clone_size: .
v_call: TRBV11-2
j_call: TRBJ2-2
cdr3_length: 16
cdr3_nt: TGTGTCAGCGGCCTTCCTCTGACAAGGGGCACCGGGAAGCTGTTTTTT
cdr3_aa: CVSGLPLTRGTGKLFF

d_call: .
clone_size: .
v_call: TRBV5-1
j_call: TRBJ2-3
cdr3_length: 15
cdr3_nt: TGCGCCAGCAGCCGCCTCGGGGCCAGCACAGATACGCATTATTTT
cdr3_aa: CASSRLGASTDTHYF

d_call: .
clone_size: .
v_call: TRBV7-3
j_call: TRBJ2-5
cdr3_length: 14
cdr3_nt: TGTGTCAGCAGCTTAACGGGGTACCAAGAGACCCAGTACTTC
cdr3_aa: CVSSLTGYQETQYF

d_call: TRBD1
clone_size: once
v_call: TRBV5-8
j_call: TRBJ2-5
cdr3_length: 15
cdr3_nt: TGTGCCAGCAGCTTGGTTATAGGGGGCGTAAAGACCCAGTACTTC
cdr3_aa: CASSLVIGGVKTQYF

d_call: .
clone_size: many
v_call: TRBV10-2
j_call: TRBJ2-1
cdr3_length: 11
cdr3_nt: TGCGCCAGCAGTGGACTCAATGAGCAGTTCTTC
cdr3_aa: CASSGLNEQFF

d_call: TRBD1
clone_size: many
v_call: TRBV29-1
j_call: TRBJ2-6
cdr3_length: 14
cdr3_nt: TGCAGCGTTGGGGGACAGAATGGGGCCAACGTCCTGACTTTC
cdr3_aa: CSVGGQNGANVLTF